Below, 5 T cell receptor beta chains from the same sample are listed, as sequenced in a study of CD8+CD57+ T cells in acquired aplastic anemia. The use of genomic DNA as template underpinned the TCR beta VDJ and CDR3 profiling. From the reads, TCRdb called clonotypes with MiXCR, one entry per CDR3 protein. The sample has approximately 300,000 distinct CDR3 sequences; 56% are singletons. In patients chosen for sequencing, flow cytometry had shown CD8+CD57+ cell expansion. The sequenced sample was sorted CD4+, CD8+, or CD8+CD57+ T cells (not recorded which) from PBMCs. The receptors were gathered from a human donor with aplastic anemia.

Here the CDR3 reads CASSPKDPQEV. The CDR3 DNA reads TGTGCCAGCAGCCCCAAGGATCCACAGGAGGTC. This chain links TRBV5-4 with TRBJ2-7, with D maybe TRBD1 (5 bases). Germline V gene data show CDR1 as SGHNT and CDR2 as YYREEE (reference sequence). This CDR3 spans 11 amino acids.

This clonotype occurred a few times. The chain links TRBV20-1 to TRBJ1-6; a weak D match, TRBD1 (6 bases). The CDR3 runs to 16 residues. Germline CDR1 DFQATT, CDR2 SNEGSKA (reference sequence). The V gene lost 0 bases and the J gene lost 5 bases, with 14 bases spanning the gap. This CDR3 reads CSARETGEGNNSPLHF. DNA of the CDR3: TGCAGTGCTAGAGAGACAGGAGAAGGGAATAATTCACCCCTCCACTTT.

This clonotype was detected a few times. V is TRBV4-1 and J is TRBJ2-1; D uncertain. CDR3 length: 11 residues. Germline CDR1 reads MGHRA; CDR2 reads YSYEKL. Deletions cut 4 bases from V and 10 bases from J, with 8 bases between. The CDR3 is CASSLEQEQFF. CDR3 sequence (DNA): TGCGCCAGCAGCCTGGAACAGGAGCAGTTCTTC.

CDR3 coding DNA: TGTGCCAGCACAAGGGGTGGGGAAAAACTGTTTTTT. This translates into CASTRGGEKLFF. The V call is TRBV2, the J call TRBJ1-4, with a weak D call TRBD1 (5 bases). In germline, CDR1 is SNHLY, CDR2 FYNNEI. This CDR3 is 12 amino acids long. V lost 7 bases and J 8 bases, leaving 11 bases between the germline ends.

This clonotype turned up a few times. The chain combines TRBV7-2 with TRBJ1-1, with D tentatively TRBD1 (5 bases). V lost 6 bases and J lost 7, with 12 bases in between. CDR3 length: 12 amino acids. Germline values: CDR1 SGHTA, CDR2 FQGNSA. CDR3 protein: CASRQDTSEAFF. The DNA for the CDR3 is TGTGCCAGCAGACAGGACACCAGTGAAGCTTTCTTT.